Shown below are 11 T cell receptor beta chains from a single sample sequenced in a study of T cell changes during pregnancy in multiple sclerosis. Data came from immunoSEQ multiplex PCR; TCRdb stores just in-frame clones and leaves some out. Counted here are roughly 53,000 clones, about 91% occurring once; the ten biggest clones make up 0.37%. Sequences were derived from CD4+ T cells from peripheral blood mononuclear cells, sampled in the second trimester of pregnancy. The receptors here all came from a female donor in good health, enrolled as a control in a pregnancy study.

This CDR3 is CASSQQGLAGYNEQFF. CDR3 DNA: TGTGCCAGCAGCCAACAAGGACTAGCGGGGTACAATGAGCAGTTCTTC. This chain uses TRBV4-2 with TRBJ2-1, with TRBD2 identical over 12 bases. The CDR3 is 16 amino acids. Germline CDR1 is LGHNA and CDR2 is YNFKEQ. V shed 2 bases and J 4 bases; nucleotides not matched to a gene: 3.

This chain connects TRBV11-2 to TRBJ2-1, with 8 bases fitting TRBD1. This CDR3 contains 15 residues. With 3 bases clipped from V and 6 bases from J, the junction kept 7 bases outside the gene matches. The V gene's germline CDR1 is SGHAT and CDR2 FQNNGV. This CDR3 reads CASSFEDRVFNEQFF. The DNA of the CDR3 is TGTGCCAGCAGCTTTGAGGACAGGGTCTTCAATGAGCAGTTCTTC.

The chain couples TRBV11-3 to TRBJ1-1; D remains unclear. V lost 0 bases, J lost 0 bases, and 8 bases lay in between. CDR1 and CDR2 (germline): SGHNT, YENEEA. This CDR3 comprises 15 residues. The CDR3 sequence: CASSLDPGLNTEAFF. The DNA for the CDR3 is TGTGCCAGCAGCTTAGATCCGGGTCTGAACACTGAAGCTTTCTTT.

The J gene is TRBJ1-3, the V gene TRBV7-9, with 9 bases that match TRBD1. Trimming cost V 5 bases and J 9 bases; bases outside gene matches: 8. Germline values: CDR1 SEHNR, CDR2 FQNEAQ (reference sequence). The CDR3 contains 14 residues. This chain's CDR3 is CASSAGTGWTTIYF. The CDR3 DNA reads TGTGCCAGCAGCGCCGGGACAGGGTGGACCACCATATATTTT.

This clone has a single count. This chain uses TRBV19 with TRBJ1-2; possible D gene TRBD1, 6 bases. Trimming shortened V by 3 bases and J by 8 bases, and 13 bases separated the two germline ends. There are 13 residues in the CDR3. Germline assignment: CDR1 LNHDA and CDR2 SQIVND (reference sequence). CDR3 residues: CASSINRVGGYTF. The DNA for the CDR3 is TGTGCCAGTAGTATCAACAGGGTGGGCGGCTACACCTTC.

Only one count was recorded for this clone. V is TRBV27 and J is TRBJ1-1, with D perhaps TRBD1 (6 bases). Germline loops: CDR1 MNHEY, CDR2 SMNVEV (reference sequence). With 7 bases removed from V and 2 bases from J, the gap between germline ends came to 14 bases. CDR3 length: 14 residues. The CDR3 DNA reads TGTGCCAGCAACAAACAGGGTCTCAACACTGAAGCTTTCTTT. It codes for CASNKQGLNTEAFF.

The chain is built from TRBV5-4 and TRBJ2-2, with a tentative D call TRBD1 (6 bases). Trimming stripped 5 bases from V and 1 base from J, with 15 bases between. Germline V gives CDR1 SGHNT, CDR2 YYREEE (reference sequence). The CDR3 covers 16 residues. The CDR3 DNA reads as TGTGCCAGCAGTGGACAGCAGTCCTTGAACACCGGGGAGCTGTTTTTT. Residues: CASSGQQSLNTGELFF.

This chain connects TRBV7-2 to TRBJ1-3, with no clear D. V was shortened by 3 bases and J by 2 bases, with 11 bases between the two germline ends. CDR1 is SGHTA and CDR2 is FQGNSA in the germline V gene. This CDR3 is built from 15 residues. The DNA for the CDR3 is TGTGCCAGCAGCTTTAGCGTCTTAACTGGAAACACCATATATTTT. Protein sequence: CASSFSVLTGNTIYF. Drawing the rest from reference TRBV7-2 and TRBJ1-3, the complete variable domain is GAGVSQSPSNKVTEKGKDVELRCDPISGHTALYWYRQSLGQGLEFLIYFQGNSAPDKSGLPSDRFSAERTGGSVSTLTIQRTQQEDSAVYLCASSFSVLTGNTIYFGEGSWLTVV.

This chain links TRBV18 with TRBJ2-1; 8 bases fit TRBD2. After removal of 4 bases from V and 2 bases from J, the junction contained 4 bases not matched to a gene. The CDR3 contains 15 residues. The V gene's germline CDR1 is KGHSH and CDR2 LQKENI. The CDR3 spells CASSRTSGPYNEQFF. The CDR3 region has the DNA TGTGCCAGCTCACGTACTAGCGGACCCTACAATGAGCAGTTCTTC.

V is TRBV6-1 and J is TRBJ1-1; unclear D gene. V was pared by 3 bases and J by 0 bases, with 11 bases between. Germline V lookup: CDR1 MNHNS, CDR2 SASEGT. The CDR3 runs 15 residues. DNA for the CDR3: TGTGCCAGCAGTGACGCCGGTTCCATGAACACTGAAGCTTTCTTT. This sequence encodes CASSDAGSMNTEAFF.

The genes are TRBV10-1 and TRBJ1-5; D gene unclear. Germline CDR1 WNHNN, CDR2 SYGVQD (reference sequence). V lost 0 bases to trimming and J lost 7 bases, with 10 bases between them. CDR3 length equals 14 residues. This chain's CDR3 is CASSESKSSQPQHF. As DNA, the CDR3 is TGCGCCAGCAGTGAGTCGAAAAGTAGCCAGCCCCAGCATTTT.